What follows are 21 T cell receptor beta chains derived from one specimen sequenced in a study of T cell clonality in common variable immunodeficiency. Their specific antigens are unknown. Method: immunoSEQ multiplex PCR; TCRdb's copy keeps in-frame clones and lacks some. Sampling found 5,500 to 9,000 clones, none seen once. Overall study results and limits: Common variable immunodeficiency TCR beta sequences reportedly had fewer deletions and N-nucleotide insertions.

The sequenced sample consisted of peripheral blood mononuclear cells. The receptors stem from a human donor with common variable immunodeficiency.

As to this clone: Read coverage stops 3 residues before the CDR3 terminus; the germline J gene supplies the remainder. The chain has TRBV19 and TRBJ1-2, with a weak D call TRBD1 (6 bases). CDR3 length: 17 residues. Germline CDR1 reads LNHDA; CDR2 reads SQIVND (reference sequence). V was cut by 5 bases and J by 2 bases, with 21 bases left in between. The CDR3 bases that were read are TGTGCCAGTAGTGCAGCTTGGGAGGGGGGGCGCAACTATGGC. Its protein product is CASSAAWEGGRNYG. The whole CDR3 protein reads CASSAAWEGGRNYGYTF.

There are a few counts of this clone. The read terminates 3 residues before the CDR3 end, so the remaining end is supplied by the germline J gene. The J gene is TRBJ1-2, the V gene TRBV19; weak D call: TRBD1 (5 bases). The CDR3 has 11 residues. Germline lookup yields CDR1 LNHDA and CDR2 SQIVND (reference sequence). The part of the CDR3 DNA that was read is TGTGCCAGTCAGGGCTTTTCGGGC. It is translated as CASQGFSG. The CDR3 as a whole reads CASQGFSGYTF. Complete variable domain (other parts from reference TRBV19 and TRBJ1-2): DGGITQSPKYLFRKEGQNVTLSCEQNLNHDAMYWYRQDPGQGLRLIYYSQIVNDFQKGDIAEGYSVSREKKESFPLTVTSAQKNPTAFYLCASQGFSGYTFGSGTRLTVV.

This clone is classed as medium-sized. The DNA ends 3 residues before the CDR3 does, and the rest of the CDR3 is filled in from the germline J gene. The gene calls are TRBV2 and TRBJ2-5, with 7 bases lining up with TRBD1. Germline V CDR1 and CDR2: SNHLY, FYNNEI. V dropped 9 bases and J dropped 2; count of bases not matched to a gene: 6. CDR3 size: 13 residues. The sequenced CDR3 bases are TGTGCCAGTTGGACAGGCTTTCAAGAGACC. It specifies CASWTGFQET. The full CDR3 is CASWTGFQETQYF.

This clone was observed a few times. The CDR3 end is not reached by the read, which stops 3 residues before it; the germline J gene fills it in. The chain has TRBV18 and TRBJ2-3; 10 bases are a match to TRBD2. Losses at the gene ends were 4 bases for V and 7 bases for J; bases not matched to a gene: 5. The V gene's germline CDR1 is KGHSH and CDR2 LQKENI. The CDR3 loop spans 14 amino acids. The sequenced CDR3 bases are TGTGCCAGCTCACTAGCGGGAGGAACAAATACG. Its translation is CASSLAGGTNT. The whole CDR3 protein reads CASSLAGGTNTQYF.

As to this clone: Read data end 3 residues before the CDR3 end; the end is taken from the germline J gene. V gene TRBV19 combines with J gene TRBJ2-5; the D gene is possibly TRBD1 (5 bases). The V and J ends lost 6 bases and 1 base respectively, with 15 bases between them. Germline loops: CDR1 LNHDA, CDR2 SQIVND (reference sequence). This CDR3 spans 15 amino acids. This CDR3 reads CASRYRSGLQETQYF. CDR3 bases read: TGTGCCAGTAGATACAGGTCGGGTCTCCAAGAGACC.

This clone was counted only a few times. The read ends 3 residues shy of where the CDR3 ends; the end is completed using the germline J gene. The chain recombines TRBV5-1 with TRBJ2-7; weak D call: TRBD2 (5 bases). There are 13 residues in the CDR3. V lost 2 bases and J lost 3, with 9 bases in between. The germline V gene encodes CDR1 SGHRS and CDR2 YFSETQ. The sequenced part of the CDR3 DNA is TGCGCCAGCAGCTTTTCTAGCTACTACGAG. It codes for CASSFSSYYE. The full CDR3 protein is CASSFSSYYEQYF.

Note on this clone: The CDR3 end lies 3 residues beyond the end of the read and is filled in from the germline J gene. The chain carries TRBV19 and TRBJ2-3; unclear D gene. V was trimmed by 0 bases and J by 8 bases, leaving 12 bases between them. The CDR3 has 14 amino acids. In germline, CDR1 is LNHDA, CDR2 SQIVND (reference sequence). Partial CDR3 DNA: TGTGCCAGTAGTATAGATGGCCAGTCTGGTACG. This sequence encodes CASSIDGQSGT. The whole CDR3 is CASSIDGQSGTQYF.

This clone was observed a handful of times. The read halts 3 residues ahead of the CDR3 end, with the missing end drawn from the germline J gene. The genes are TRBV19 and TRBJ2-6; D unclear. This CDR3 contains 12 residues. The germline V gene encodes CDR1 LNHDA and CDR2 SQIVND (reference sequence). V was clipped by 10 bases and J by 2 bases, with 6 bases between them. CDR3 amino acids: CATSTGANVLTF. The sequenced CDR3 bases are TGTGCCACCTCTACTGGGGCCAACGTC.

This clone has more than one count but fewer than ten. The CDR3 end falls 3 residues outside the read, so it is completed with the germline J gene. The chain uses TRBV19 and TRBJ2-1, with TRBD2 matching over 13 bases. This CDR3 has 16 residues. Germline assignment: CDR1 LNHDA and CDR2 SQIVND (reference sequence). With V trimmed by 4 bases and J by 7 bases, 7 bases remained unmatched. Partial CDR3 DNA: TGTGCCAGTAGTACCTCGGGACTAGCGGGACTAAATGAG. Encoded protein: CASSTSGLAGLNE. The entire CDR3 protein is CASSTSGLAGLNEQFF.

Details on this clone: The CDR3 end falls 3 residues outside the read, so it is completed with the germline J gene. The V call is TRBV7-3, the J call TRBJ2-3; 8 nucleotides align to TRBD1. The length of the CDR3 is 15 residues. V was pared by 1 base and J by 5 bases, with 5 bases of the junction left unmatched. CDR1 SGHTA and CDR2 FQGTGA come from the germline V gene. The covered CDR3 bases are TGTGCCAGCAGCTTAAATGGACAGGGAATAGATACG. Its translation: CASSLNGQGIDT. The entire CDR3 sequence reads CASSLNGQGIDTQYF.

This clone was found many times. The CDR3 extends 3 residues past the end of the read, so its final part is completed from the germline J gene. This sequence joins TRBV2 and TRBJ1-4; no firm D call. Germline V lookup: CDR1 SNHLY, CDR2 FYNNEI. The V end was cut by 7 bases, the J end by 6 bases, with 9 bases between. This CDR3 has 12 amino acids. CDR3 DNA (partial): TGTGCCAGCAATCTTCCGTATGAAAAA. Translating it yields CASNLPYEK. The full CDR3 reads CASNLPYEKLFF. The full variable domain, its missing parts supplied by reference TRBV2 and TRBJ1-4, is EPEVTQTPSHQVTQMGQEVILRCVPISNHLYFYWYRQILGQKVEFLVSFYNNEISEKSEIFDDQFSVERPDGSNFTLKIRSTKLEDSAMYFCASNLPYEKLFFGSGTQLSVL.

Concerning this clone itself: The CDR3 extends 3 residues past the end of the read, so its final part is completed from the germline J gene. The chain is built from TRBV6-4 and TRBJ2-7; a possible D gene is TRBD1 (5 bases). V was clipped by 6 bases and J by 2 bases, with 23 bases between them. There are 17 residues in the CDR3. From germline, CDR1 is MRHNA and CDR2 SNTAGT. CDR3 residues: CASRDIPRHPPPYEQYF. CDR3 DNA, as far as it was read: TGTGCCAGCAGGGACATCCCCCGACATCCCCCGCCCTACGAG.

As for this clone: The read falls 3 residues short of the CDR3 end, and the missing part is taken from the germline J gene. This chain links TRBV7-9 with TRBJ2-2, with a weak D call TRBD2 (5 bases). CDR3 length: 14 residues. Germline CDR1 SEHNR, CDR2 FQNEAQ (reference sequence). V lost 2 bases, J lost 4 bases, and 8 bases lay in between. CDR3 region: CASSLSRGTGELFF. The CDR3 DNA, read in part, is TGTGCCAGCAGCTTATCCCGGGGCACCGGGGAG.

This clone showed up just a few times. The CDR3 end falls 3 residues outside the read, so it is completed with the germline J gene. The chain couples TRBV7-6 to TRBJ2-1; tentatively, D is TRBD2 (6 bases). Germline V gives CDR1 SGHVS, CDR2 FNYEAQ. V was shortened by 1 base and J by 1 base, with 17 bases between the two germline ends. The CDR3 runs to 18 residues. CDR3 loop: CASSLVRWGGLSYNEQFF. CDR3 DNA (partial): TGTGCCAGCAGCTTAGTTCGGTGGGGAGGACTTTCCTACAATGAG.

This clone was detected a few times. The read falls 3 residues short of the CDR3 end, and the missing part is taken from the germline J gene. V gene TRBV7-8 combines with J gene TRBJ1-3, with a weak D call TRBD1 (6 bases). The CDR3 consists of 18 residues. In germline, CDR1 is SGHVS, CDR2 FQNEAQ. The V end was cut by 5 bases, the J end by 0 bases, with 20 bases between. The CDR3 loop is CASSAWTDPLSSGNTIYF. The covered CDR3 bases are TGTGCCAGCAGCGCCTGGACAGATCCTTTAAGCTCTGGAAACACC.

The chain's CDR3 is CASSLGYGEQFF. The covered CDR3 bases are TGTGCCAGCAGCTTAGGCTATGGTGAG. The chain is built from TRBV7-9 and TRBJ2-1, with D hard to call. The read ends 3 residues early relative to the CDR3; the germline J gene fills the gap. The CDR3 has 12 residues. Germline values: CDR1 SEHNR, CDR2 FQNEAQ (reference sequence). Trimming pared 1 base from V and 9 bases from J, leaving 7 bases between.

Notes on this clone: This likely reflects a read error, since a far larger clone is one base away. The sample carries other DNA sequences with the same CDR3. The covered CDR3 bases are TGTGCCAGCTCACCACATAGCGAGACCTCCTACGAG. Translation gives CASSPHSETSYE. The entire CDR3 protein is CASSPHSETSYEQYF. The chain recombines TRBV18 with TRBJ2-7, with D possibly matching TRBD2 (5 bases). The read terminates 3 residues ahead of where the CDR3 ends, so the germline J gene completes it. Germline V lookup: CDR1 KGHSH, CDR2 LQKENI. V gave up 1 base and J gave up 0 bases, with 10 bases separating them. There are 15 residues in the CDR3.

This clone was counted between two and nine times. The read ends 3 residues shy of where the CDR3 ends; the end is completed using the germline J gene. The chain recombines TRBV7-8 with TRBJ2-5; 10 nucleotides agree with TRBD2. Germline V gene lookup returns CDR1 SGHVS and CDR2 FQNEAQ. With V trimmed by 6 bases and J by 4 bases, 11 bases remained unmatched. The CDR3 totals 16 residues. CDR3 DNA, as far as it was read: TGTGCCAGCAGTAGGGCTAGCGGGAGTATGGGAGAGACC. Translating gives CASSRASGSMGET. The complete CDR3 sequence is CASSRASGSMGETQYF. The complete variable domain, with remaining parts taken from reference TRBV7-8 and TRBJ2-5, reads GAGVSQSPRYKVAKRGQDVALRCDPISGHVSLFWYQQALGQGPEFLTYFQNEAQLDKSGLPSDRFFAERPEGSVSTLKIQRTQQEDSAVYLCASSRASGSMGETQYFGPGTRLLVL.

In this sample, this clone is medium-sized (0.01 to 0.1%). With the read ending 3 residues before the CDR3 end, the germline J gene is used to fill in that end. The chain employs TRBV19 and TRBJ2-7; a possible D gene is TRBD2 (6 bases). The CDR3 is 14 residues long. Deletions cut 6 bases from V and 0 bases from J, with 12 bases between. CDR1 and CDR2 (germline): LNHDA, SQIVND (reference sequence). The CDR3 sequence: CASSLGLRSYEQYF. The CDR3 bases that were read are TGTGCCAGTAGCTTGGGACTCCGCTCCTACGAG.

This clone was seen only a few times. The junction departs from the called germline gene at one end, perhaps through a read error. The CDR3 end falls 3 residues outside the read, so it is completed with the germline J gene. The genes are TRBV7-7 and TRBJ2-5, with D unresolved. Germline CDR1 and CDR2: SSHAT and FNYEAQ (reference sequence). The CDR3 totals 15 residues. CDR3 bases read: TGTGCTAGCAGCTTAGAGGCTAGGTTATGGGAGACC. It specifies CASSLEARLWET. The full CDR3 sequence reads CASSLEARLWETQYF.

This clone has a count of ten or more. The read finishes 3 residues shy of the CDR3 end, and the germline J gene is used to complete it. The chain joins TRBV2 to TRBJ1-2, with 8 bases fitting TRBD1. This CDR3 contains 17 residues. V dropped 6 bases and J dropped 4; count of bases not matched to a gene: 16. CDR1 SNHLY and CDR2 FYNNEI come from the germline V gene. Here the CDR3 reads CASSGTGGIGSSYGYTF. Partial CDR3 DNA: TGTGCCAGCAGCGGTACAGGGGGAATAGGTAGTAGCTATGGC. Filled out from reference TRBV2 and TRBJ1-2, the complete variable domain reads EPEVTQTPSHQVTQMGQEVILRCVPISNHLYFYWYRQILGQKVEFLVSFYNNEISEKSEIFDDQFSVERPDGSNFTLKIRSTKLEDSAMYFCASSGTGGIGSSYGYTFGSGTRLTVV.